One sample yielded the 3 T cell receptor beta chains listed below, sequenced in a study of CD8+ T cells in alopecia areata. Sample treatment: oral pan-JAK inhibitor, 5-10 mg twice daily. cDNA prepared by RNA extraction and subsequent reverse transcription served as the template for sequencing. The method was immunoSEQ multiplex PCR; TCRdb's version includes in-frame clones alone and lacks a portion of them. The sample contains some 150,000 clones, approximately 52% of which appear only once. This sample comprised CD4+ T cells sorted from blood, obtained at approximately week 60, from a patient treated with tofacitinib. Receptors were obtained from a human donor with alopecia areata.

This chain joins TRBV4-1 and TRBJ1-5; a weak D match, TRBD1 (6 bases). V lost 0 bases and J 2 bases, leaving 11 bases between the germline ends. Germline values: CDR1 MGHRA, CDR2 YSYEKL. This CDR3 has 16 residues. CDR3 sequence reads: CASSQEGRGRNQPQHF. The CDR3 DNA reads TGCGCCAGCAGCCAAGAGGGCAGGGGCCGCAATCAGCCCCAGCATTTT.

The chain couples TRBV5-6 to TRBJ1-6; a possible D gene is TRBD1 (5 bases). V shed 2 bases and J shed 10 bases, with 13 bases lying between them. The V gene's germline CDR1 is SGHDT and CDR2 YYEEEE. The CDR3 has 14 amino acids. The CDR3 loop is CASSFPRELSPLHF. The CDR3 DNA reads TGTGCCAGCAGCTTTCCCAGGGAACTCTCACCCCTCCACTTT.

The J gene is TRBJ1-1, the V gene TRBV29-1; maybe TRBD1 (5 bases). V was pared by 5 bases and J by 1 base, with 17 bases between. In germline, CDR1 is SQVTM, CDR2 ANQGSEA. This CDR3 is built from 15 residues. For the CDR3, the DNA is TGCAGCGTTATGTTCTCAGGGACGAGGAACACTGAAGCTTTCTTT. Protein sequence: CSVMFSGTRNTEAFF. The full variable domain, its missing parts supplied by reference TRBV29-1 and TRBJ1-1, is SAVISQKPSRDICQRGTSLTIQCQVDSQVTMMFWYRQQPGQSLTLIATANQGSEATYESGFVIDKFPISRPNLTFSTLTVSNMSPEDSSIYLCSVMFSGTRNTEAFFGQGTRLTVV.